The rows below give T cell receptor beta chains drawn from one sample of a study of long-term antiretroviral therapy in people with HIV. Using immunoSEQ multiplex PCR, the repertoire was profiled, and TCRdb retains in-frame clones only, with some absent. The table lists roughly 25,000 clones, 90% to 95% of them singletons, with around 9.6% in the top ten. The sequencing used unsorted PBMCs, collected 7.6 years after starting antiretroviral therapy. The receptors here all came from a woman in her 40s with HIV. Both conserved end residues are part of each CDR3. The D gene is left open where the match is weak. Only part of the rows carry a size: once, few, many, or a class if the clone is expanded.

>TRBJ2-2|TRBV7-7|TRBD2|NA
TGTGCCAGCAGCTTAGCCGGCGGGGGGAACACCGGGGAGCTGTTTTTT
CASSLAGGGNTGELFF
>TRBJ1-2|TRBV11-3|NA|NA
TGTGCCAGCAGCTTAGATCCCTACTATGGCTACACCTTC
CASSLDPYYGYTF
>TRBJ2-2|TRBV10-1|NA|NA
TGCGCCAGCGGCCAGGGGGGCAGGGAGCTGTTTTTT
CASGQGGRELFF
>TRBJ2-5|TRBV4-1|TRBD2|NA
TGCGCCAGCAGCCTCGATGGGACTAGCGGGGAGACCCAGTACTTC
CASSLDGTSGETQYF
>TRBJ1-1|TRBV11-2|TRBD1|NA
TGTGCCAGCAGCTTACTTCCGACAGGGGGCGTCCGCATGAACACTGAAGCTTTCTTT
CASSLLPTGGVRMNTEAFF
>TRBJ1-2|TRBV7-9|NA|NA
TGTGCCAGCAGCTCTCCTCCGGGGTTGATCCGGGGCTACACCTTC
CASSSPPGLIRGYTF
>TRBJ2-5|TRBV7-2|NA|once
TGTGCCAGCAGTTACCTCAGGGTCGGAGAGACCCAGTACTTC
CASSYLRVGETQYF
>TRBJ1-2|TRBV4-3|TRBD1|NA
TGCGCCAGCAGCCAAAATACGCACAGGGGATGGGACTATGGCTACACCTTC
CASSQNTHRGWDYGYTF
>TRBJ1-4|TRBV21-1|NA|NA
TGTGCCAGCAGCAGGCAGGCCTTTATGGAAAAACTGTTTTTT
CASSRQAFMEKLFF
>TRBJ1-1|TRBV5-6|NA|NA
TGTGCCAGCAGCTTGGTCGACCGATTGGTCACTGAAGCTTTCTTT
CASSLVDRLVTEAFF
>TRBJ2-1|TRBV27|NA|NA
TGTGCCAGCAGTTTATTAGGGATGAGAAGCTCCTACAATGAGCAGTTCTTC
CASSLLGMRSSYNEQFF
>TRBJ2-2|TRBV6-5|TRBD1|NA
TGTGCCAGCAGTCCCACAGGGGGCGTGGTCGGGGAGCTGTTTTTT
CASSPTGGVVGELFF
>TRBJ1-6|TRBV27|TRBD1|once
TGTGCCAGCAGACCGACCGGGACAGGGAATTCACCCCTCCACTTT
CASRPTGTGNSPLHF
>TRBJ2-5|TRBV30|TRBD2|once
TGTGCCTGGACACGGGGGGGGGAAGAGACCCAGTACTTC
CAWTRGGEETQYF
>TRBJ2-7|TRBV9|TRBD2|NA
TGTGCCAGCAGCGTAGGGATAGCGGGGGGCGCCTACGAGCAGTACTTC
CASSVGIAGGAYEQYF
>TRBJ1-1|TRBV6-5|NA|NA
TGTGCCAGCAGCACAGGGCCGCCAGGGACTGAAGCTTTCTTT
CASSTGPPGTEAFF
>TRBJ2-2|TRBV4-3|NA|NA
TGCGCCAGCAGCCAGGGGGCTGGGACCCTCCGCACCGGGGAGCTGTTTTTT
CASSQGAGTLRTGELFF
>TRBJ2-5|TRBV5-1|TRBD1|NA
TGCGCCAGCGCGCGACAGGGGGAAGAGACCCAGTACTTC
CASARQGEETQYF
>TRBJ2-1|TRBV4-1|TRBD2|NA
TGCGCCAGCAGCCAAGAGGCTAGCGGGCTGGGGGAGCAGTTCTTC
CASSQEASGLGEQFF
>TRBJ1-5|TRBV21-1|NA|NA
TGTGCCAGCAGCAATGGGGGGCGACAGGACGCTTATCAGCCCCAGCATTTT
CASSNGGRQDAYQPQHF
>TRBJ2-7|TRBV30|NA|NA
TGTGCCTGGAACCAACAGGGAAGCTCCTACGAGCAGTACTTC
CAWNQQGSSYEQYF
>TRBJ2-5|TRBV9|TRBD2|NA
TGTGCCAGCAGCGGCGGACGGGGGGGACGGCAAGAGACCCAGTACTTC
CASSGGRGGRQETQYF
>TRBJ1-1|TRBV7-9|NA|NA
TGTGCCAGCAGCTTAACCGGGGGCAATAGGGAAGCTTTCTTT
CASSLTGGNREAFF
>TRBJ1-2|TRBV5-5|NA|NA
TGTGCCAGCAGCTTGGGTCCAGGTGCGAACTATGGCTACACCTTC
CASSLGPGANYGYTF
>TRBJ2-2|TRBV4-1|TRBD2|NA
TGCGCCAGCAGCCAACCTCCTGGAGGGATAGCGGGGGGGAAATTAAACACCGGGGAGCTGTTTTTT
CASSQPPGGIAGGKLNTGELFF
>TRBJ2-5|TRBV10-2|NA|NA
TGCGCCAGCAAGGGGGGGGGCGAGACCCAGTACTTC
CASKGGGETQYF
>TRBJ1-2|TRBV4-3|NA|NA
TGCGCCAGCAGCCTCGGGAGTCGGTTCGGCTACACCTTC
CASSLGSRFGYTF
>TRBJ1-1|TRBV18|TRBD1|NA
TGTGCCAGCTCACCGCGGGACAGTCCAGGGGGTGAAGCTTTCTTT
CASSPRDSPGGEAFF
>TRBJ1-2|TRBV6-5|NA|NA
TGTGCCAGCATTAAACAGCGAGACTATGGCTACACCTTC
CASIKQRDYGYTF
>TRBJ1-2|TRBV11-2|NA|NA
TGTGCCAGCAGCTTCGACGGAGTCGGGAATGGCTACACCTTC
CASSFDGVGNGYTF
>TRBJ2-7|TRBV19|NA|NA
TGTGCCAGTAGTATAGCCGGGGACGGACTCTACGAGCAGTACTTC
CASSIAGDGLYEQYF
>TRBJ2-5|TRBV18|TRBD1|NA
TGTGCCAGCTCACCCCGGGACAGGGAACAAGAGACCCAGTACTTC
CASSPRDREQETQYF
>TRBJ1-4|TRBV19|TRBD1|NA
TGTGCCAGTAGTATTAGGGGACAGGGCAATGAAAAACTGTTTTTT
CASSIRGQGNEKLFF
>TRBJ1-2|TRBV7-8|NA|NA
TGTGCCAGCAGCTCCCCTTTCAGGGATGGCTACACCTTC
CASSSPFRDGYTF
>TRBJ1-3|TRBV5-1|NA|NA
TGCGCCAGCAGCTTGGAAGTCAGGGGCTCCGGAAACACCATATATTTT
CASSLEVRGSGNTIYF
>TRBJ1-5|TRBV5-6|TRBD1|NA
TGTGCCAGCAGGACAGGGATAGATCAGCCCCAGCATTTT
CASRTGIDQPQHF
>TRBJ1-3|TRBV2|NA|few
TGTGCCAGCACAAGTTGGACCGACACCATATATTTT
CASTSWTDTIYF
>TRBJ1-3|TRBV2|NA|NA
TGTGCCAGCAGTGAGTCTGGGGTTACGGCTGGAAACACCATATATTTT
CASSESGVTAGNTIYF
>TRBJ1-5|TRBV4-1|NA|NA
TGCGCCAGCAGCCAAGTGGGGGTCCATAGCAATCAGCCCCAGCATTTT
CASSQVGVHSNQPQHF
>TRBJ2-1|TRBV6-1|TRBD1|NA
TGTGCCAGCAGTGTACAAGGACAGGGGAACGACAATGAGCAGTTCTTC
CASSVQGQGNDNEQFF
>TRBJ1-1|TRBV19|NA|NA
TGTGCCAGTAGTATAGACCCGGGCCTGAACACTGAAGCTTTCTTT
CASSIDPGLNTEAFF
>TRBJ2-3|TRBV7-9|NA|NA
TGTGCCAGCAGCCCGCCGGACTACCCCACAGATACGCAGTATTTT
CASSPPDYPTDTQYF
>TRBJ1-2|TRBV6-1|NA|NA
TGTGCCAGCCTCCTGGGGTTTTCTAACTATGGCTACACCTTC
CASLLGFSNYGYTF
>TRBJ2-7|TRBV9|NA|NA
TGTGCCAGCAGCAATAGCCCCTACGAGCAGTACTTC
CASSNSPYEQYF
>TRBJ1-5|TRBV6-5|NA|NA
TGTGCCAGCAGTTCCCTTCGCCGGAGCAATCAGCCCCAGCATTTT
CASSSLRRSNQPQHF